This entry describes one T cell receptor beta chain. No antigen is known for it. This sample was included in a study of OX40 agonist ivuxolimab in advanced cancers. Study results and caveats: By week 6 at 0.1 to 3.0 mg/kg, blood CD4+ and CD8+ T cells had expanded clonally.

Here immunoSEQ multiplex PCR was the method, and the copy in TCRdb shows in-frame clones only, minus some. The profile shows over 55,000 clones, approximately 90% of them singletons. The ends were cut back, 7 bases at V and 4 bases at J, with 17 bases in the middle. The CDR3 sequence is 14 residues long. CDR1 is MDHEN and CDR2 is SYDVKM in the germline V gene. The sample here was CD4+ or CD8+ T cells sorted from blood, taken in a trial of the OX40 agonist ivuxolimab. This TCR came from an adult with an advanced solid tumor such as melanoma, head and neck, liver or kidney cancer. The chain couples TRBV28 to TRBJ2-7; D is ambiguous. In DNA, the CDR3 is TGTGCCAGCATCTCAGGATCCAATTATTACGAGCAGTACTTC. Protein: CASISGSNYYEQYF.